This entry features one T cell receptor beta chain sequence. Antigen: not known. The record originates from a study of T cell repertoires in cytomegalovirus infection. Study context: It was recently identified HLA-C-restricted and well-studied HLA-B-restricted CMV epitopes that the study used. CMV infection and matching HLA type were both indicated by public TCR beta signatures. Study-wide results and caveats: HLA-C-restricted CMV-specific TCR beta clonotypes were dominant in the ex vivo response. There were carriers of CMV plus the relevant HLA, and cumulative public TCR beta family frequency identified them.

One entry per CDR3 protein, called by TCRdb with MiXCR from the reads. The table records 830,000 or so distinct CDR3 sequences, about 31% of them present only once. The source was cultured CD8+ T cells from PBMCs, collected from culture after CMV antigen stimulation. This TCR came from a human donor in good health (CMV status not recorded). Some clones in this sample may be carry-over from other donors' samples.

The CDR3 DNA follows: TGTGCCAGCCGACAGGGGGCGCATATCTATGGCTACACCTTC. This encodes CASRQGAHIYGYTF. J is TRBJ1-2 and V is TRBV5-3, with 10 bases matching TRBD1. TRBV5-3 is noted as an ORF with a role that remains uncertain. The V and J ends lost 8 bases and 4 bases, in that order; junction bases with no gene match: 8. There are 14 residues in the CDR3.